What follows are 21 T cell receptor beta chains derived from one specimen sequenced in a study of CD8 T cells in Susac syndrome. cDNA came from roughly 0.53 to 1 ug RNA primed by random hexamers. One entry per CDR3 protein results from TCRdb running MiXCR on the immunoSEQ multiplex PCR reads. The data contain around 150,000 distinct CDR3 sequences, 85% to 95% of them singletons. Sequences were obtained from CD4+ T cells from PBMCs. These receptors all stem from a human donor with Susac syndrome.

This clonotype came up once. The genes are TRBV29-1 and TRBJ2-1, with D possibly matching TRBD2 (6 bases). The CDR3 runs to 14 residues. Germline CDR1 SQVTM, CDR2 ANQGSEA. The V and J ends lost 5 bases and 2 bases respectively, with 13 bases between them. Here the CDR3 DNA reads TGCAGCGTTCGGACCGGGACTCCCTACAATGAGCAGTTCTTC. It specifies CSVRTGTPYNEQFF.

The V call is TRBV5-4, the J call TRBJ1-2; D remains unclear. Germline lookup yields CDR1 SGHNT and CDR2 YYREEE (reference sequence). The CDR3 is 13 residues long. V shed 2 bases and J shed 8 bases, with 13 bases lying between them. As DNA, the CDR3 is TGTGCCAGCAGCTTTGAGAGTGTTAGGGGCTACACCTTC. Translation gives CASSFESVRGYTF.

J is TRBJ2-5 and V is TRBV7-2; D unresolved. V lost 3 bases to trimming and J lost 1 base, with 12 bases between them. The CDR3 is 15 amino acids. Germline V gene data show CDR1 as SGHTA and CDR2 as FQGNSA. The CDR3 loop reads CASSFVGSTQETQYF. CDR3 in DNA: TGTGCCAGCAGCTTCGTAGGGTCAACCCAAGAGACCCAGTACTTC.

The chain carries TRBV24-1 and TRBJ1-4; TRBD1 might be the D (5 bases). Germline V lookup: CDR1 KGHDR, CDR2 SFDVKD. Deletions cut 3 bases from V and 2 bases from J, with 15 bases between. CDR3 length: 17 amino acids. CDR3 in amino acids: CATSDARGMGTNEKLFF. DNA of the CDR3: TGTGCCACCAGTGATGCCCGGGGGATGGGGACTAATGAAAAACTGTTTTTT.

The rearrangement joins TRBV18 to TRBJ2-3; D is unresolved. The germline V gene encodes CDR1 KGHSH and CDR2 LQKENI. The CDR3 sequence is 17 residues long. Trimming stripped 0 bases from V and 3 bases from J, with 16 bases between. CDR3 sequence (DNA): TGTGCCAGCTCACCACCGTATAAAAGGGATCGGACAGATACGCAGTATTTT. It yields the protein CASSPPYKRDRTDTQYF.

The CDR3 sequence: CSARNSDNGGYTF. The CDR3 DNA reads as TGCAGTGCTAGAAATTCGGACAATGGGGGCTACACCTTC. The J gene is TRBJ1-2, the V gene TRBV20-1; the D gene is possibly TRBD1 (5 bases). There are 13 residues in the CDR3. CDR1 DFQATT and CDR2 SNEGSKA come from the germline V gene (reference sequence). Trimming stripped 2 bases from V and 8 bases from J, with 15 bases between.

This chain connects TRBV4-3 to TRBJ2-7; 8 bases fit TRBD2. Germline V gene lookup returns CDR1 LGHNA and CDR2 YSLEER. The J segment lost 5 bases and the V segment lost 3 bases, leaving 9 bases of the junction unmatched. This CDR3 is 15 amino acids long. Here the CDR3 reads CASSQGAGEINEQYF. The CDR3 bases are TGCGCCAGCAGCCAGGGAGCGGGAGAGATTAACGAGCAGTACTTC.

This chain joins TRBV18 and TRBJ2-1; D not certain. CDR1 and CDR2 from the germline V gene are KGHSH and LQKENI. This CDR3 is built from 15 residues. V was clipped by 3 bases and J by 7 bases, with 16 bases between them. This chain's CDR3 is CASSPSWSRLNEQFF. In DNA form, the CDR3 reads TGTGCCAGCTCACCCTCGTGGTCGCGGCTAAATGAGCAGTTCTTC.

The chain carries TRBV28 and TRBJ1-5; the match to TRBD1 covers 9 bases. The germline gives CDR1 MDHEN, CDR2 SYDVKM. V dropped 3 bases and J dropped 5; count of bases not matched to a gene: 2. This CDR3 spans 14 amino acids. The CDR3: CASSFGTGYQPQHF. As DNA, the CDR3 is TGTGCCAGCAGTTTTGGGACAGGGTATCAGCCCCAGCATTTT.

The CDR3 DNA sequence: TGTGCCAGCAGCAGAGGACAGACCCTAGCCAAAAACATTCAGTACTTC. This codes for CASSRGQTLAKNIQYF. The V and J genes are TRBV11-2 and TRBJ2-4; D might be TRBD1 (6 bases). Germline V gene data show CDR1 as SGHAT and CDR2 as FQNNGV. V lost 5 bases and J 0 bases, leaving 14 bases between the germline ends. The CDR3 is 16 amino acids.

The chain recombines TRBV20-1 with TRBJ2-1, with 8 positions matching TRBD2. V trimming: 6 bases; J trimming: 4 bases; junction bases outside the gene matches: 8. Germline V gene data show CDR1 as DFQATT and CDR2 as SNEGSKA (reference sequence). The CDR3 runs to 14 residues. The CDR3 protein is CSANPLAEYNEQFF. The CDR3 DNA sequence: TGCAGTGCCAACCCACTAGCGGAGTACAATGAGCAGTTCTTC.

This clonotype was seen a single time. The CDR3 sequence is CASSPGITDTQYF. The CDR3 nucleotides are TGTGCCAGCAGCCCCGGAATCACAGATACGCAGTATTTT. The chain has TRBV7-8 and TRBJ2-3; D call uncertain. The length of the CDR3 is 13 residues. Between the trimmed V and J ends, which lost 5 bases and 2 bases, there was a span of 8 bases. Germline-derived CDR1 and CDR2 are SGHVS and FQNEAQ.

This clonotype was counted once. This chain links TRBV20-1 with TRBJ1-1, with TRBD1 identical over 9 bases. Germline CDR1 is DFQATT and CDR2 is SNEGSKA (reference sequence). This CDR3 has 15 amino acids. V shed 0 bases and J 6 bases; nucleotides not matched to a gene: 8. The CDR3 DNA reads as TGCAGTGCTAGAGACTCCGGGACAGGGAGTGCTGAAGCTTTCTTT. Protein product: CSARDSGTGSAEAFF.

The rearrangement uses TRBV20-1 and TRBJ2-1; D possibly corresponds to TRBD2 (6 bases). CDR1 DFQATT and CDR2 SNEGSKA come from the germline V gene (reference sequence). V lost 5 bases and J 5 bases, leaving 10 bases between the germline ends. The CDR3 is made up of 12 amino acids. This CDR3 is CSAAGFDNEQFF. CDR3 nucleotides: TGCAGTGCTGCGGGATTTGACAATGAGCAGTTCTTC.

This rearrangement joins TRBV12-3 or TRBV12-4 to TRBJ2-2; 9 bases map to TRBD1. Trimming cost V 4 bases and J 6 bases; bases outside gene matches: 9. This CDR3 spans 16 amino acids. CDR3 region: CASSSLGQGIAGELFF. The CDR3 coding sequence is TGTGCCAGCAGTTCTTTGGGACAGGGTATTGCCGGGGAGCTGTTTTTT.

The CDR3 spells CASSQETSGRDEQYF. The CDR3, as DNA: TGTGCCAGCAGCCAAGAGACTAGCGGGAGGGACGAGCAGTACTTC. The chain combines TRBV4-2 with TRBJ2-7; 14 bases match TRBD2. CDR3 length: 15 residues. CDR1 is LGHNA and CDR2 is YNFKEQ in the germline V gene. The V and J ends lost 0 bases and 5 bases, in that order; junction bases with no gene match: 0.

This clonotype was picked up one time. This sequence joins TRBV7-2 and TRBJ2-3; TRBD1 agrees at 8 bases. V was clipped by 3 bases and J by 1 base; unmatched bases: 3. The CDR3 contains 15 residues. The germline CDR1 and CDR2 sequences are SGHTA and FQGNSA. Here the CDR3 DNA reads TGTGCCAGCAGCTTGACAGGGGTGGGCACAGATACGCAGTATTTT. It specifies CASSLTGVGTDTQYF.

This rearrangement joins TRBV19 to TRBJ1-5, with D uncertain. This CDR3 has 14 residues. V lost 2 bases and J 1 base, leaving 6 bases between the germline ends. Germline V lookup: CDR1 LNHDA, CDR2 SQIVND (reference sequence). In DNA form, the CDR3 reads TGTGCCAGTAGTATACAAGGGAGCAATCAGCCCCAGCATTTT. As protein: CASSIQGSNQPQHF. The full variable domain, with the rest looked up from reference TRBV19 and TRBJ1-5, is DGGITQSPKYLFRKEGQNVTLSCEQNLNHDAMYWYRQDPGQGLRLIYYSQIVNDFQKGDIAEGYSVSREKKESFPLTVTSAQKNPTAFYLCASSIQGSNQPQHFGDGTRLSIL.

The V and J genes are TRBV18 and TRBJ2-7, with D maybe TRBD2 (5 bases). Trimming left V 4 bases short and J 6 bases short, with 10 bases between. From germline, CDR1 is KGHSH and CDR2 LQKENI. The CDR3 covers 12 residues. The CDR3 DNA sequence: TGTGCCAGCTCACTCATCGGAGGCGAGCAGTACTTC. Its protein is CASSLIGGEQYF.

The chain carries TRBV27 and TRBJ2-6, with TRBD1 as a possible D gene (6 bases). This CDR3 has 16 residues. CDR1 is MNHEY, CDR2 SMNVEV, per germline (reference sequence). V was shortened by 2 bases and J by 0 bases, with 8 bases between the two germline ends. The CDR3 sequence: CASSLRGISGANVLTF. The CDR3 region has the DNA TGTGCCAGCAGTTTAAGGGGGATCTCTGGGGCCAACGTCCTGACTTTC.

This chain uses TRBV27 with TRBJ1-5, with 10 bases aligning to TRBD1. The CDR3 runs 17 residues. V was pared by 6 bases and J by 5 bases, with 13 bases of the junction left unmatched. Germline CDR1 MNHEY, CDR2 SMNVEV (reference sequence). This CDR3 reads CASSPQRPTGGDQPQHF. Here the CDR3 DNA reads TGTGCCAGCAGCCCCCAAAGACCGACAGGGGGCGATCAGCCCCAGCATTTT.